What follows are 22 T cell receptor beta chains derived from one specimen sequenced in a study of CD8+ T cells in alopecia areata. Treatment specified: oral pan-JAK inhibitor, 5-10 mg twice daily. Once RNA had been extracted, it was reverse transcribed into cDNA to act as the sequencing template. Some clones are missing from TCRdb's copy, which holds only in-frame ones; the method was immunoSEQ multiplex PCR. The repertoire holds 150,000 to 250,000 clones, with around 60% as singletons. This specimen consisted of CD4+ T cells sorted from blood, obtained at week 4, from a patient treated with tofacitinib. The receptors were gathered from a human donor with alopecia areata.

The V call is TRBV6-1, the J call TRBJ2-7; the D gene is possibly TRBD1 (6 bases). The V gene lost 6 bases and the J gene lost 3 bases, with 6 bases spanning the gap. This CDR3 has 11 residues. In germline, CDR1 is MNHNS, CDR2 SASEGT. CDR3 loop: CASRDSYEQYF. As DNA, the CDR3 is TGTGCCAGCAGGGACAGCTACGAGCAGTACTTC.

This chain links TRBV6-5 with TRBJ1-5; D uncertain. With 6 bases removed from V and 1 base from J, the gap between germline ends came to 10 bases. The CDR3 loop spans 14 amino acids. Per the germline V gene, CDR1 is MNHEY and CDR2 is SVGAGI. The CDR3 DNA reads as TGTGCCAGCAGCCCTCAGTGGAGCAATCAGCCCCAGCATTTT. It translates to CASSPQWSNQPQHF.

The CDR3 sequence: CASSSLLAGQETQYF. CDR3 DNA sequence: TGTGCCAGCAGTTCCCTGCTAGCGGGCCAAGAGACCCAGTACTTC. The chain joins TRBV28 to TRBJ2-5, with 8 bases matching TRBD2. Germline V gene sequence: CDR1 MDHEN, CDR2 SYDVKM. V lost 4 bases and J lost 1; bases outside the gene matches: 5. The CDR3 contains 15 residues.

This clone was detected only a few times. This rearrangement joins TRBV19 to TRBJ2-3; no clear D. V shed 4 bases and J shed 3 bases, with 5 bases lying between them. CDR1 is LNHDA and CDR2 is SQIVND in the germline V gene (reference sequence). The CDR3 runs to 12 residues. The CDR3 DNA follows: TGTGCCAGTAGTAGTAGAACAGATACGCAGTATTTT. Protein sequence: CASSSRTDTQYF.

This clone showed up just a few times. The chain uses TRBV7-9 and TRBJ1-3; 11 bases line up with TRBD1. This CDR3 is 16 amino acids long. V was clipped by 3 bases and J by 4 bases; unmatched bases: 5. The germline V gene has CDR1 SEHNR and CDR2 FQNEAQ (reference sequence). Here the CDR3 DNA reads TGTGCCAGCAGCTTCGGACAGGGGGCTATGGGAAACACCATATATTTT. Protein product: CASSFGQGAMGNTIYF.

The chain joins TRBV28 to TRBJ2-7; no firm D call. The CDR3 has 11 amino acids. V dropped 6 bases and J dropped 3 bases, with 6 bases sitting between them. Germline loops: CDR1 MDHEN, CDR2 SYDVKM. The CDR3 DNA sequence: TGTGCCAGCAGCACCAACTACGAGCAGTACTTC. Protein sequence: CASSTNYEQYF.

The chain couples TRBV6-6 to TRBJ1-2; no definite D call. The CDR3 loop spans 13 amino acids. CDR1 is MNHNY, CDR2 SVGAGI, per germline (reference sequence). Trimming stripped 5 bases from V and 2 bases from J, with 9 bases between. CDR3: CASSPVKNYGYTF. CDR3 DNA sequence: TGTGCCAGCAGTCCTGTCAAGAACTATGGCTACACCTTC.

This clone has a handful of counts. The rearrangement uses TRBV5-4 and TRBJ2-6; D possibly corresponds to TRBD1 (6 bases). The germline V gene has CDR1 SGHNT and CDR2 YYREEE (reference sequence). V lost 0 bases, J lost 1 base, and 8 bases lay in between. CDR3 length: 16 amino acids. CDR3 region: CASSLGGPSGANVLTF. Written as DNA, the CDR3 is TGTGCCAGCAGCTTGGGGGGGCCGTCTGGGGCCAACGTCCTGACTTTC.

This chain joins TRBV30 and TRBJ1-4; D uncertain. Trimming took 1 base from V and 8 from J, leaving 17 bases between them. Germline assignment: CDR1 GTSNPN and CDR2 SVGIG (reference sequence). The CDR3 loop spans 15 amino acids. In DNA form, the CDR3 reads TGTGCCTGGAGTGGTGGGATAACCGTAGGGGAAAAACTGTTTTTT. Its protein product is CAWSGGITVGEKLFF.

The DNA for the CDR3 is TGTGCCAGCAAACTCGGGGTGAACACTGAAGCTTTCTTT. This encodes CASKLGVNTEAFF. This chain links TRBV2 with TRBJ1-1; unclear D gene. CDR3 length equals 13 residues. The germline V and J ends were trimmed by 7 bases and 0 bases, with 9 bases remaining between them. Germline V gene lookup returns CDR1 SNHLY and CDR2 FYNNEI.

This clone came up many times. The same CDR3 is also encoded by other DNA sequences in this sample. DNA of the CDR3: TGTGCCAGCTCGCCAGGGGGGGAAGCTTTCTTT. Its protein is CASSPGGEAFF. The V call is TRBV18, the J call TRBJ1-1; TRBD1 agrees at 7 bases. The CDR3 has 11 residues. The trim removed 6 bases at V and 8 bases at J, leaving 3 bases unmatched. Germline V gene lookup returns CDR1 KGHSH and CDR2 LQKENI.

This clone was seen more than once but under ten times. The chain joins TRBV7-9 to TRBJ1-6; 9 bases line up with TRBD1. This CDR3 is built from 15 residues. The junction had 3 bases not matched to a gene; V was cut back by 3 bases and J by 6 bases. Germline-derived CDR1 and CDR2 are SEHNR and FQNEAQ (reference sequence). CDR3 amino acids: CASSFETGGNSPLHF. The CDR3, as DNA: TGTGCCAGCAGCTTCGAGACAGGGGGTAATTCACCCCTCCACTTT.

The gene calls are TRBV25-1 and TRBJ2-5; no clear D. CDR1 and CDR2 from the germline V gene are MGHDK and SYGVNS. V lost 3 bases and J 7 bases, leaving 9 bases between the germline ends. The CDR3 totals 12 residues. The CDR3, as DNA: TGTGCCAGCAGTGACTTGGGTGTGACCCAGTACTTC. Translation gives CASSDLGVTQYF.

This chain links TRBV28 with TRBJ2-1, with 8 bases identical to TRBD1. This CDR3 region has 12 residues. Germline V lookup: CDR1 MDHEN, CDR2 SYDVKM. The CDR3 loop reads CAYRGNYNEQFF. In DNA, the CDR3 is TGTGCTTACAGGGGGAACTACAATGAGCAGTTCTTC.

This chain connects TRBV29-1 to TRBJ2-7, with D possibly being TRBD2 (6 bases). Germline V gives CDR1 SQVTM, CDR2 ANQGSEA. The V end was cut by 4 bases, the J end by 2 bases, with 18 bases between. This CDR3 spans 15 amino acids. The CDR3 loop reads CSVVLQVSGPYEQYF. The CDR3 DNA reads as TGCAGCGTTGTGTTACAGGTTAGCGGACCCTACGAGCAGTACTTC.

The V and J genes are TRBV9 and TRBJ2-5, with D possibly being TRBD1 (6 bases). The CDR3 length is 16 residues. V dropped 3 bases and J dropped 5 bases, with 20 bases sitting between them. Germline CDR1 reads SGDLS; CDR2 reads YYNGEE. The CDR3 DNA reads TGTGCCAGCAGCGCTCGATCAGGGGCCTCCGGGGAGACCCAGTACTTC. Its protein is CASSARSGASGETQYF. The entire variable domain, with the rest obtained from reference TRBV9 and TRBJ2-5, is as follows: DSGVTQTPKHLITATGQRVTLRCSPRSGDLSVYWYQQSLDQGLQFLIQYYNGEERAKGNILERFSAQQFPDLHSELNLSSLELGDSALYFCASSARSGASGETQYFGPGTRLLVL.

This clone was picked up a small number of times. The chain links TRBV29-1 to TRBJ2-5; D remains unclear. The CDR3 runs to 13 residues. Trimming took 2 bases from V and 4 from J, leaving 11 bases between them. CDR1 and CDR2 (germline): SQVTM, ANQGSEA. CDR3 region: CSVEPTPGETQYF. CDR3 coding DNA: TGCAGCGTTGAACCCACCCCCGGAGAGACCCAGTACTTC.

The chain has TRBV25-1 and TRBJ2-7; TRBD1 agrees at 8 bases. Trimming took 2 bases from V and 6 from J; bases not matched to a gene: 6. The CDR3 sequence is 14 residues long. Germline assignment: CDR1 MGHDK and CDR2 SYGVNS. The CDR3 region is CASSEGQGLREQYF. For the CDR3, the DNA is TGTGCCAGCAGTGAAGGACAGGGATTACGCGAGCAGTACTTC.

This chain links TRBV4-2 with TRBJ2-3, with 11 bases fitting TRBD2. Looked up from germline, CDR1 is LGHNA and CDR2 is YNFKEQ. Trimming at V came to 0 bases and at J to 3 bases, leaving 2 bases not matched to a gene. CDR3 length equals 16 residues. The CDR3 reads CASSQEASGGTDTQYF. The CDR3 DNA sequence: TGTGCCAGCAGCCAAGAGGCTAGCGGGGGGACAGATACGCAGTATTTT.

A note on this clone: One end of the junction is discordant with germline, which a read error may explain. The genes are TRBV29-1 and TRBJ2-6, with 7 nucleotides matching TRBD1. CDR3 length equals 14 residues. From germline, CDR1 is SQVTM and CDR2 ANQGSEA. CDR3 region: CSVEGTAGANVLTF. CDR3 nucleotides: TGCAGCGTCGAAGGGACAGCCGGGGCCAACGTCCTGACTTTC.

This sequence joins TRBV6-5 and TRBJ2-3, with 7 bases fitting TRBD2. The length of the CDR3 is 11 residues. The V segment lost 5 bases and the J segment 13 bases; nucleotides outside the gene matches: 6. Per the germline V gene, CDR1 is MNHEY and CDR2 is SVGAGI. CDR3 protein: CASSQGLREYF. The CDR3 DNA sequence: TGTGCCAGCAGTCAGGGACTACGGGAGTATTTT.

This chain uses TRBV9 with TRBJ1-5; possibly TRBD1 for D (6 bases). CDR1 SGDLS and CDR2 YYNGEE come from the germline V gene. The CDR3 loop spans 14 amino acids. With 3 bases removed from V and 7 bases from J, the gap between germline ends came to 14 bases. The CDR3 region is CASSAGTTGQPQHF. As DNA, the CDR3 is TGTGCCAGCAGCGCCGGGACAACGGGACAGCCCCAGCATTTT.